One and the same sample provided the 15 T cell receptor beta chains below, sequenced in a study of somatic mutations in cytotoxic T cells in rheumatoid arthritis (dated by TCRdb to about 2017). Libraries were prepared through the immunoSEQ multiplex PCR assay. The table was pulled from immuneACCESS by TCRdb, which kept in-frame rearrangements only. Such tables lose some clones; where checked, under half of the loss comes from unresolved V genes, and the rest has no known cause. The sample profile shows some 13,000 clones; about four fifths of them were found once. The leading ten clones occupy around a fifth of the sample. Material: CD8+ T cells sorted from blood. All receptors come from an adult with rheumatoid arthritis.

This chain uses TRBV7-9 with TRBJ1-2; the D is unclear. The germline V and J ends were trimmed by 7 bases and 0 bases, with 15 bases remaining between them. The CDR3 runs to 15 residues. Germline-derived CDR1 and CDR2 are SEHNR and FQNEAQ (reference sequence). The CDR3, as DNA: TGTGCCAGCACCTCTCCTAGGGCTTCTAACTATGGCTACACCTTC. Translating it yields CASTSPRASNYGYTF.

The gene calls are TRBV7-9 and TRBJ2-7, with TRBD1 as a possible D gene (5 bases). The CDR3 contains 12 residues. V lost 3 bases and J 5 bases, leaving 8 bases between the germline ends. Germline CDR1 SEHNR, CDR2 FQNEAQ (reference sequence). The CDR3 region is CASSLGQNEQYF. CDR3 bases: TGTGCCAGCAGCTTGGGGCAGAACGAGCAGTACTTC.

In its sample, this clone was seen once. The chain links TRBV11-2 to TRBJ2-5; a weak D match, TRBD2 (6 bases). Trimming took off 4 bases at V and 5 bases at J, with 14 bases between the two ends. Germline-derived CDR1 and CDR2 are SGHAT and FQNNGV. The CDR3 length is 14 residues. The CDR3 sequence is CASSYTSRGETQYF. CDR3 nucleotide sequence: TGTGCCAGCAGCTACACGTCCCGGGGGGAGACCCAGTACTTC.

Here the CDR3 reads CASSVTSEIYEQYF. The CDR3 region has the DNA TGTGCCAGCAGTGTTACTAGCGAGATCTACGAGCAGTACTTC. This chain uses TRBV25-1 with TRBJ2-7; 7 bases map to TRBD2. The CDR3 length is 14 residues. Trimming removed 4 bases from V and 3 bases from J; junction bases left unmatched: 6. Germline V lookup: CDR1 MGHDK, CDR2 SYGVNS.

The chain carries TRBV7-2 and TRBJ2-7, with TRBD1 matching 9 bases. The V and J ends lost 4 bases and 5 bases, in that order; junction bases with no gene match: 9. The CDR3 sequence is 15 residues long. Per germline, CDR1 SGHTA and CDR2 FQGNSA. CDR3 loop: CASSSLQGALDEQYF. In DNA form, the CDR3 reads TGTGCCAGCAGCTCCCTACAGGGGGCGCTGGACGAGCAGTACTTC.

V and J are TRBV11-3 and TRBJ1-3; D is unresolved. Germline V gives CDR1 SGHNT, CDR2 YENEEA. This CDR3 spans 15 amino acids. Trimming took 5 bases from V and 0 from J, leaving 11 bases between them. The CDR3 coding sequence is TGTGCCAGCAGCGGTGCGGGGAGCTCTGGAAACACCATATATTTT. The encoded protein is CASSGAGSSGNTIYF.

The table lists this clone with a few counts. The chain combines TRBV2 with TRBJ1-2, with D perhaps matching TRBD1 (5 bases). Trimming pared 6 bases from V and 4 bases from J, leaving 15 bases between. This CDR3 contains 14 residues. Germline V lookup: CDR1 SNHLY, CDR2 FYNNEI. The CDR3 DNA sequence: TGTGCCAGCAGCGGGACTGACTGGTCCTATGGCTACACCTTC. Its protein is CASSGTDWSYGYTF. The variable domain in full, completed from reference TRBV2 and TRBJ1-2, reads EPEVTQTPSHQVTQMGQEVILRCVPISNHLYFYWYRQILGQKVEFLVSFYNNEISEKSEIFDDQFSVERPDGSNFTLKIRSTKLEDSAMYFCASSGTDWSYGYTFGSGTRLTVV.

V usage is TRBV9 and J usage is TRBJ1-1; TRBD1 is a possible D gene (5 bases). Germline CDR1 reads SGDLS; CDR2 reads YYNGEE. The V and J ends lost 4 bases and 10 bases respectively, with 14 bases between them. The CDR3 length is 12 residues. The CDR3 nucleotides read TGTGCCAGCAGCAAGGGTGGGGGGAGAGCTTTCTTT. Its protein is CASSKGGGRAFF.

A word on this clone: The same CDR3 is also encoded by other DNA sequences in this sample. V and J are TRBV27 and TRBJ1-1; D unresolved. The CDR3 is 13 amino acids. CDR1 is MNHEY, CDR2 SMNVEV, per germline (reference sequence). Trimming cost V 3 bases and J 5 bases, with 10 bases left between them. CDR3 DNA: TGTGCCAGCAGTTTTGGTCCCGGGACTGAAGCTTTCTTT. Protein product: CASSFGPGTEAFF.

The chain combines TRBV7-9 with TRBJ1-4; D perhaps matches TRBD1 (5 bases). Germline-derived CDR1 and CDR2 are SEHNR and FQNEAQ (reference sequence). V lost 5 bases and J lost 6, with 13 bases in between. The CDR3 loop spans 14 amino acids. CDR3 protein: CASSDDRAYEKLFF. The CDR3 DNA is TGTGCCAGCAGCGACGACAGAGCTTATGAAAAACTGTTTTTT.

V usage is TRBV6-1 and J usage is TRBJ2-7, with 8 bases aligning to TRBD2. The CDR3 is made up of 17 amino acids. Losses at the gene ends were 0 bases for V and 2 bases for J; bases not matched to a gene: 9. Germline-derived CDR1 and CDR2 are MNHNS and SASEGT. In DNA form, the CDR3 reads TGTGCCAGCAGTGAAGCGGTTGTGGTAGCGGGAACCTACGAGCAGTACTTC. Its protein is CASSEAVVVAGTYEQYF.

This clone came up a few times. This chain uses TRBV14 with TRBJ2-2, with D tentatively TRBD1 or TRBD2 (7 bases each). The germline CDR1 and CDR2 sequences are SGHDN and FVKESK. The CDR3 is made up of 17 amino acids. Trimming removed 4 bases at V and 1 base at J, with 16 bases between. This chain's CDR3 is CASSPEAGTVNTGELFF. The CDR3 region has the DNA TGTGCCAGCAGCCCCGAAGCGGGGACAGTGAACACCGGGGAGCTGTTTTTT.

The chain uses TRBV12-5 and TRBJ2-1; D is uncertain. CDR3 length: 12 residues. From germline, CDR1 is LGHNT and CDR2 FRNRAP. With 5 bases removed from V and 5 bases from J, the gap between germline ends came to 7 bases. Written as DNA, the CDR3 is TGTGCTAGTGGTCCCTCTGACAATGAGCAGTTCTTC. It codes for CASGPSDNEQFF.

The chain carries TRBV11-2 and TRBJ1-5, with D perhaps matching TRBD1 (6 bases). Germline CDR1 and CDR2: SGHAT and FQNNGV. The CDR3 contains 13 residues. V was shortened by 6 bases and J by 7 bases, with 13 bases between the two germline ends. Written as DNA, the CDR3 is TGTGCCAGCAGACAGGGACGGGGACAGCCCCAGCATTTT. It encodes CASRQGRGQPQHF.

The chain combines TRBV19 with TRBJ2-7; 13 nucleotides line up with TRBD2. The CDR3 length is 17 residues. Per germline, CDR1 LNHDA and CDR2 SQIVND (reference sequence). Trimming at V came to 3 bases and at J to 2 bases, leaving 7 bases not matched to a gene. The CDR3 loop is CASSMGLAGPSPYEQYF. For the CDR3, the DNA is TGTGCCAGTAGTATGGGACTAGCGGGACCCTCTCCCTACGAGCAGTACTTC.